This T cell receptor (beta chain) was sequenced for a study of breast tumors, draining lymph nodes, adjacent tissues. Study-wide points: Tumor TCR diversity was below lymph nodes but above nontumor tissue. Findings are consistent with lymph node origin and intratumoral expansion of most tumor T cells. Luminal-like breast cancer showed significantly greater tumor-nontumor repertoire similarity than basal-like breast cancer did.

The CDR3 loop spans 14 amino acids. Germline loops: CDR1 SEHNR, CDR2 FQNEAQ (reference sequence). Trimming left V 3 bases short and J 3 bases short, with 11 bases between. This clonotype was seen a few times. Its antigen remains unknown. A much more abundant neighbour one base away suggests this may be a read error. A read error is likely, as this CDR3 ends without the conserved phenylalanine or tryptophan. Samples came from axillary lymph nodes draining the breast cancer. TCRdb reprocessed the multiplex PCR reads with MiXCR, giving one entry per CDR3 protein. This sample has 200,000 or so distinct CDR3 sequences; around 33% occur once, and the top ten carry 4% to 5.5%.

The clonotype comes from a female donor with breast cancer. Some clones in this sample may be carry-over from other donors' samples. Sequencing was done on a sample of axillary lymph node tissue. This rearrangement joins TRBV7-9 to TRBJ2-5; no firm D call. CDR3 sequence: CASSFPGQEETQYL. For the CDR3, the DNA is TGTGCCAGCAGCTTCCCCGGCCAGGAAGAGACCCAGTACCTC.